The T cell receptor beta chain described here comes from a study of graft-versus-host responses after intestinal transplantation. As for the study in general: Anti-thymocyte globulin induction was given to all recipients, followed by tacrolimus and steroids for 2 to 3 years. General observations from the study: Graft-versus-host to host-versus-graft clonal ratios in allografts were high in patients with graft-donor T cell macrochimerism.

Only one count was recorded for this clone. The antigen is undetermined. V shed 7 bases and J 4 bases; nucleotides not matched to a gene: 2. Germline V gene lookup returns CDR1 LNHDA and CDR2 SQIVND (reference sequence). The length of the CDR3 is 12 residues. TCRdb's copy holds only in-frame clones and misses some; the assay was immunoSEQ multiplex PCR. The sample includes over 90,000 clones, 90% to 95% of them seen just once. The clonotype was recovered from a human donor who received an intestinal transplant. Material: unstimulated CD8+ T cells sorted from spleen or lymph node cells, obtained before intestinal transplant. The genes are TRBV19 and TRBJ1-2, with 8 bases identical to TRBD1. The CDR3 here is CASKTGGYGYTF. In DNA form, the CDR3 reads TGTGCCAGTAAAACAGGGGGCTATGGCTACACCTTC. Supplemented by reference TRBV19 and TRBJ1-2, the full variable domain reads DGGITQSPKYLFRKEGQNVTLSCEQNLNHDAMYWYRQDPGQGLRLIYYSQIVNDFQKGDIAEGYSVSREKKESFPLTVTSAQKNPTAFYLCASKTGGYGYTFGSGTRLTVV.